This T cell receptor beta chain was identified during a study of Tregs in tolerant kidney transplant recipients. Findings and caveats of the study: The small number of patients limits these findings pending further validation.

Unstimulated Tregs (CD4+CD25+CD127-) and CD4+CD25- non-Tregs were sorted from PBMCs. J lost 7 bases, V lost 10 bases, and 4 bases had no gene match. CDR1 and CDR2 from the germline V gene are ENHRY and SYGVKD. This CDR3 spans 13 amino acids. This clone was seen more than once but under ten times. As yet, its antigen is unknown. Libraries were prepared by immunoSEQ multiplex PCR; TCRdb keeps only in-frame clonotypes and omits some of them. This table holds some 110,000 clones, roughly 93% found once. V usage is TRBV10-3 and J usage is TRBJ2-1; 13 bases match TRBD2. The sequenced sample consisted of CD4+ T cells from blood. This sequence was found in a human donor in good health. Here the CDR3 reads CATWTSGRNEQFF. CDR3 DNA: TGTGCCACTTGGACTAGCGGGAGAAATGAGCAGTTCTTC.